One sample yielded the 20 T cell receptor beta chains listed below, sequenced in a study of blood T cell repertoires in COVID-19. The data were produced by immunoSEQ multiplex PCR, yet TCRdb's version contains in-frame clones alone and is incomplete. The sample lists more than 350,000 clones, 80% to 90% occurring once. The material sequenced was peripheral blood. The receptor source for this set is a woman aged 30 to 39 with COVID-19, enrolled during active disease.

The chain combines TRBV19 with TRBJ2-4; 7 nucleotides line up with TRBD1. Germline V gene data show CDR1 as LNHDA and CDR2 as SQIVND (reference sequence). J was trimmed by 5 bases and V by 6 bases; bases with no gene match: 4. CDR3 length equals 13 residues. In DNA form, the CDR3 reads TGTGCCAGTAGCCATACAGGGGAAAACATTCAGTACTTC. Protein product: CASSHTGENIQYF.

The V call is TRBV3-1 (or the pseudogene TRBV3-2), the J call TRBJ1-1; 9 nucleotides match TRBD1. The CDR3 length is 14 residues. V was clipped by 2 bases and J by 5 bases; unmatched bases: 3. Germline V gene lookup returns CDR1 LGHDT and CDR2 YNNKEL (reference sequence). CDR3 in amino acids: CASSQRDRETEAFF. Here the CDR3 DNA reads TGTGCCAGCAGCCAAAGGGACAGGGAGACTGAAGCTTTCTTT.

The chain has TRBV5-1 and TRBJ2-3; 12 bases are a match to TRBD2. The V segment lost 0 bases and the J segment 1 base; nucleotides outside the gene matches: 6. The CDR3 is made up of 18 amino acids. The germline gives CDR1 SGHRS, CDR2 YFSETQ. CDR3 in amino acids: CASSLAASGRGGTDTQYF. In DNA form, the CDR3 reads TGCGCCAGCAGCTTGGCGGCTAGCGGGAGGGGTGGCACAGATACGCAGTATTTT.

The chain is built from TRBV5-1 and TRBJ1-2, with 10 bases fitting TRBD1. Germline trimming cut 4 bases from V and 8 bases from J; bases unmatched to any gene: 17. CDR3 length: 17 amino acids. Per the germline V gene, CDR1 is SGHRS and CDR2 is YFSETQ. The CDR3 loop reads CASSQPTGTGDRRGYTF. DNA for the CDR3: TGCGCCAGCAGCCAACCAACAGGGACAGGGGATCGGAGGGGCTACACCTTC.

V is TRBV3-1 (or the pseudogene TRBV3-2) and J is TRBJ2-7; the match to TRBD1 covers 9 bases. V gave up 0 bases and J gave up 2 bases; unmatched junction bases: 2. The germline V gene encodes CDR1 LGHDT and CDR2 YNNKEL (reference sequence). The CDR3 extends over 15 amino acids. The CDR3 reads CASSQDGTGTYEQYF. The CDR3 nucleotides are TGTGCCAGCAGCCAAGATGGGACAGGGACCTACGAGCAGTACTTC.

The V gene is TRBV28, the J gene TRBJ1-1, with TRBD1 identical over 8 bases. Germline loops: CDR1 MDHEN, CDR2 SYDVKM. The ends lost 5 bases at V and 2 bases at J; junction bases unmatched: 7. CDR3 length: 15 residues. The CDR3 bases are TGTGCCAGCAGTGCTAGGACAGGGCCAAACACTGAAGCTTTCTTT. This translates into CASSARTGPNTEAFF. The whole variable domain, filled in from reference TRBV28 and TRBJ1-1, reads DVKVTQSSRYLVKRTGEKVFLECVQDMDHENMFWYRQDPGLGLRLIYFSYDVKMKEKGDIPEGYSVSREKKERFSLILESASTNQTSMYLCASSARTGPNTEAFFGQGTRLTVV.

The rearrangement uses TRBV7-2 and TRBJ2-1; 7 nucleotides agree with TRBD2. J lost 6 bases, V lost 5 bases, and 4 bases had no gene match. The CDR3 is 13 residues long. Germline-derived CDR1 and CDR2 are SGHTA and FQGNSA. The CDR3 reads CASSGGVPNEQFF. CDR3 in DNA: TGTGCCAGCAGCGGGGGGGTACCCAATGAGCAGTTCTTC. Full variable domain (remainder filled in from reference TRBV7-2 and TRBJ2-1): GAGVSQSPSNKVTEKGKDVELRCDPISGHTALYWYRQSLGQGLEFLIYFQGNSAPDKSGLPSDRFSAERTGGSVSTLTIQRTQQEDSAVYLCASSGGVPNEQFFGPGTRLTVL.

The V call is TRBV6-5, the J call TRBJ2-2; TRBD2 is a possible D gene (6 bases). The CDR3 consists of 15 residues. Germline V gene sequence: CDR1 MNHEY, CDR2 SVGAGI. Trimming pared 4 bases from V and 5 bases from J, leaving 14 bases between. As DNA, the CDR3 is TGTGCCAGCAGTTCCACGGGACTTACTACCGGGGAGCTGTTTTTT. Residues: CASSSTGLTTGELFF.

This chain links TRBV3-1 (or the pseudogene TRBV3-2) with TRBJ1-5; maybe TRBD1 (5 bases). The length of the CDR3 is 16 residues. The germline V gene has CDR1 LGHDT and CDR2 YNNKEL (reference sequence). Trimming stripped 0 bases from V and 7 bases from J, with 16 bases between. Written as DNA, the CDR3 is TGTGCCAGCAGCCAAGATAGTCGGCAGGGTCACCAGCCCCAGCATTTT. Protein product: CASSQDSRQGHQPQHF.

The chain uses TRBV7-2 and TRBJ1-4; D perhaps matches TRBD1 (5 bases). The CDR3 loop spans 15 amino acids. The germline V gene encodes CDR1 SGHTA and CDR2 FQGNSA. V was clipped by 4 bases and J by 0 bases, with 9 bases between them. The CDR3 coding sequence is TGTGCCAGCAGCTCTCAGACAGCAACTAATGAAAAACTGTTTTTT. It codes for CASSSQTATNEKLFF.

This chain joins TRBV4-1 and TRBJ1-3; TRBD1 might be the D (6 bases). Germline V lookup: CDR1 MGHRA, CDR2 YSYEKL. V was shortened by 4 bases and J by 3 bases, with 10 bases between the two germline ends. The CDR3 is made up of 14 amino acids. CDR3 amino acids: CASSLQGGGNTIYF. Written as DNA, the CDR3 is TGCGCCAGCAGCCTACAGGGCGGTGGAAACACCATATATTTT.

V and J are TRBV28 and TRBJ2-2, with TRBD1 identical over 11 bases. V lost 4 bases to trimming and J lost 2 bases; unmatched junction nucleotides: 12. The CDR3 consists of 19 residues. CDR1 and CDR2 (germline): MDHEN, SYDVKM. CDR3 DNA: TGTGCCAGCAGTTCCCGGACAGGGGGCAACGAGATTAACACCGGGGAGCTGTTTTTT. It translates to CASSSRTGGNEINTGELFF.

This clone was seen just once. In DNA form, the CDR3 reads TGTGCCAGCAGCTTCTTCGGGACAGGGACTGGCTACACCTTC. Encoded protein: CASSFFGTGTGYTF. The gene calls are TRBV5-6 and TRBJ1-2; 9 bases are shared with TRBD1. The V segment lost 2 bases and the J segment 7 bases; nucleotides outside the gene matches: 6. This CDR3 has 14 amino acids. The germline CDR1 and CDR2 sequences are SGHDT and YYEEEE.

V and J are TRBV3-1 (or the pseudogene TRBV3-2) and TRBJ2-5; TRBD2 aligns across 11 bases. The V and J ends lost 0 bases and 0 bases, in that order; junction bases with no gene match: 6. In germline, CDR1 is LGHDT, CDR2 YNNKEL (reference sequence). There are 18 residues in the CDR3. This CDR3 is CASSQEVAGGPNQETQYF. The CDR3 DNA sequence: TGTGCCAGCAGCCAAGAGGTAGCGGGGGGGCCGAACCAAGAGACCCAGTACTTC.

V gene TRBV13 combines with J gene TRBJ2-3, with D possibly TRBD2 on 5 matching bases. V lost 5 bases, J lost 2 bases, and 14 bases lay in between. This CDR3 region has 15 residues. Germline CDR1 and CDR2: PRHDT and FYEKMQ (reference sequence). The CDR3 DNA reads as TGTGCCAGCAGCGAGGGAGTCGATTACACAGATACGCAGTATTTT. It is translated as CASSEGVDYTDTQYF. The variable domain in full, with the rest retrieved from reference TRBV13 and TRBJ2-3, is AAGVIQSPRHLIKEKRETATLKCYPIPRHDTVYWYQQGPGQDPQFLISFYEKMQSDKGSIPDRFSAQQFSDYHSELNMSSLELGDSALYFCASSEGVDYTDTQYFGPGTRLTVL.

The rearrangement uses TRBV7-9 and TRBJ2-1; D gene uncertain. CDR1 and CDR2 from the germline V gene are SEHNR and FQNEAQ (reference sequence). The V gene lost 1 base and the J gene lost 4 bases, with 8 bases spanning the gap. The CDR3 consists of 14 residues. CDR3 in DNA: TGTGCCAGCAGCTTAGGAACACTATACAATGAGCAGTTCTTC. Its translation: CASSLGTLYNEQFF.

This clone was counted once. This chain links TRBV10-2 with TRBJ1-1; no clear D. V was cut by 5 bases and J by 4 bases, with 14 bases left in between. The CDR3 consists of 14 residues. Germline assignment: CDR1 WSHSY and CDR2 SAAADI. Here the CDR3 DNA reads TGCGCCAGCAGTAATTATCGGGTACCCACTGAAGCTTTCTTT. Amino acid sequence: CASSNYRVPTEAFF.

The genes are TRBV10-1 and TRBJ2-7, with 9 bases lining up with TRBD2. The CDR3 contains 16 residues. With 3 bases clipped from V and 6 bases from J, the junction kept 12 bases outside the gene matches. Germline assignment: CDR1 WNHNN and CDR2 SYGVQD (reference sequence). The CDR3 DNA reads TGCGCCAGCAGTGACGAGCGGGAGGACCCCTGGGGCGAGCAGTACGTC. As protein: CASSDEREDPWGEQYV.

The V call is TRBV4-1, the J call TRBJ2-5, with TRBD2 matching over 11 bases. V was pared by 2 bases and J by 6 bases, with 5 bases of the junction left unmatched. Looked up from germline, CDR1 is MGHRA and CDR2 is YSYEKL. The CDR3 is 15 amino acids. The chain's CDR3 is CASSQLAGGGKTQYF. The CDR3 DNA follows: TGCGCCAGCAGCCAACTAGCGGGGGGCGGAAAGACCCAGTACTTC.

This chain joins TRBV7-8 and TRBJ2-1; a possible D gene is TRBD2 (6 bases). CDR3 length: 13 amino acids. Germline assignment: CDR1 SGHVS and CDR2 FQNEAQ. V lost 0 bases, J lost 9 bases, and 9 bases lay in between. CDR3 DNA sequence: TGTGCCAGCAGCTTAGCGGGAGGAGGTGAGCAGTTCTTC. Translating gives CASSLAGGGEQFF. The full variable domain, with the rest looked up from reference TRBV7-8 and TRBJ2-1, is GAGVSQSPRYKVAKRGQDVALRCDPISGHVSLFWYQQALGQGPEFLTYFQNEAQLDKSGLPSDRFFAERPEGSVSTLKIQRTQQEDSAVYLCASSLAGGGEQFFGPGTRLTVL.